These 32 T cell receptor beta chains were all obtained from the same sample, sequenced in a study of T cells in Graves' hyperthyroidism and ophthalmopathy. Amplified TCR beta CDR3 regions came from RNA transcripts. The HTBI set primed first-round TCR CDR3 RT-PCR. Via MiXCR, TCRdb re-called the multiplex PCR reads, giving one row per CDR3 protein. This table holds 490,000 or so distinct CDR3 sequences, 40% to 50% found once. The sample was peripheral blood or thyroid tissue (not recorded which). These receptors originate from an adult woman with Graves' disease, either hyperthyroidism or ophthalmopathy (not recorded which).

The chain employs TRBV12-3 or TRBV12-4 and TRBJ1-5, with D hard to call. V shed 2 bases and J shed 7 bases, with 12 bases lying between them. The CDR3 runs to 14 residues. This chain's CDR3 is CASSLSREGQPQHF. The CDR3 coding sequence is TGTGCCAGCAGTTTAAGTCGGGAGGGACAGCCCCAGCATTTT.

Notes on this clonotype: The CDR3 ends on some other residue instead of the conserved phenylalanine or tryptophan, so this is likely a read error. The DNA is omitted, as the CDR3 cannot be located on it reliably, and the CDR3 follows TCRdb's listing. The gene calls are TRBV2 and TRBJ1-2; the table calls TRBD1, which could not be checked here. The CDR3 is 13 amino acids long, termini counted. CDR1 SNHLY and CDR2 FYNNEI come from the germline V gene. The CDR3 protein is CASSEGLDRTAQY.

V is TRBV29-1 and J is TRBJ2-5; 9 nucleotides line up with TRBD1. Unmatched junction bases numbered 7, after V lost 7 bases and J lost 1 base. The CDR3 has 14 residues. CDR1 is SQVTM, CDR2 ANQGSEA, per germline. This chain's CDR3 is CSGYRGHAQETQYF. CDR3 coding DNA: TGCAGCGGATACAGGGGGCACGCCCAAGAGACCCAGTACTTC. Full variable domain (remainder filled in from reference TRBV29-1 and TRBJ2-5): SAVISQKPSRDICQRGTSLTIQCQVDSQVTMMFWYRQQPGQSLTLIATANQGSEATYESGFVIDKFPISRPNLTFSTLTVSNMSPEDSSIYLCSGYRGHAQETQYFGPGTRLLVL.

This clonotype was detected ten times or more. V and J are TRBV12-3 or TRBV12-4 and TRBJ1-5; 8 bases map to TRBD1. With 5 bases clipped from V and 1 base from J, the junction kept 4 bases outside the gene matches. The length of the CDR3 is 15 residues. This chain's CDR3 is CASSAGGASNQPQHF. In nucleotides, the CDR3 is TGTGCCAGCAGTGCAGGGGGCGCGAGCAATCAGCCCCAGCATTTT.

This clonotype was counted many times. The chain employs TRBV7-9 and TRBJ1-2; D gene uncertain. Deletions cut 1 base from V and 4 bases from J, with 7 bases between. The CDR3 spans 13 residues. Germline CDR1 SEHNR, CDR2 FQNEAQ (reference sequence). The CDR3, as DNA: TGTGCCAGCAGCTTAGGGACCCCCTATGGCTACACCTTC. The encoded protein is CASSLGTPYGYTF.

The V gene is TRBV5-1, the J gene TRBJ1-4; D is uncertain. The V end was cut by 7 bases, the J end by 0 bases, with 13 bases between. The CDR3 is made up of 15 amino acids. Germline V gene sequence: CDR1 SGHRS, CDR2 YFSETQ. CDR3 loop: CASGRQDATNEKLFF. The CDR3 DNA reads TGCGCCAGCGGCCGGCAGGACGCAACTAATGAAAAACTGTTTTTT.

The J gene is TRBJ2-6, the V gene TRBV7-9, with D perhaps assigned TRBD1 or TRBD2 (5 bases each). Germline-derived CDR1 and CDR2 are SEHNR and FQNEAQ (reference sequence). CDR3 size: 19 residues. Trimming cost V 5 bases and J 0 bases, with 20 bases left between them. The CDR3 nucleotides are TGTGCCAGCAGCCCTGCTCGGGGCAAACGCCCCTCTGGGGCCAACGTCCTGACTTTC. It yields the protein CASSPARGKRPSGANVLTF.

The J gene is TRBJ1-2, the V gene TRBV29-1; 7 bases are a match to TRBD1. The CDR3 length is 15 residues. Germline V gene lookup returns CDR1 SQVTM and CDR2 ANQGSEA. After removal of 8 bases from V and 7 bases from J, the junction contained 19 bases not matched to a gene. Here the CDR3 DNA reads TGCAGCCAAGAGGGTATGAGAGACAGGGCTGTTGGCTACACCTTC. Translating it yields CSQEGMRDRAVGYTF.

V gene TRBV19 combines with J gene TRBJ1-1; 8 nucleotides align to TRBD1. Germline V lookup: CDR1 LNHDA, CDR2 SQIVND (reference sequence). Germline trimming cut 3 bases from V and 6 bases from J; bases unmatched to any gene: 6. The CDR3 sequence is 14 residues long. The CDR3 coding sequence is TGTGCCAGTAGTATCGCCGGACAGGGCGCTGAAGCTTTCTTT. Protein product: CASSIAGQGAEAFF.

This clonotype was observed at least ten times. The chain links TRBV7-9 to TRBJ2-5; possibly TRBD1 for D (6 bases). The V gene's germline CDR1 is SEHNR and CDR2 FQNEAQ (reference sequence). Trimming cost V 5 bases and J 0 bases, with 10 bases left between them. The CDR3 sequence is 14 residues long. The CDR3 is CASSRGQNQETQYF. The DNA for the CDR3 is TGTGCCAGCAGCCGAGGACAGAACCAAGAGACCCAGTACTTC. The full variable domain, in which reference TRBV7-9 and TRBJ2-5 provide the parts outside the CDR3, is DTGVSQNPRHKITKRGQNVTFRCDPISEHNRLYWYRQTLGQGPEFLTYFQNEAQLEKSRLLSDRFSAERPKGSFSTLEIQRTEQGDSAMYLCASSRGQNQETQYFGPGTRLLVL.

As for this clonotype: This may stem from a read error, because a much larger clone lies one nucleotide away. This chain connects TRBV6-1 to TRBJ2-5, with 7 bases lining up with TRBD1. This CDR3 comprises 14 residues. Germline V CDR1 and CDR2: MNHNS, SASEGT. The V segment lost 5 bases and the J segment 1 base; nucleotides outside the gene matches: 4. This chain's CDR3 is CASSPNRGQETQYF. The CDR3 nucleotides read TGTGCCAGCAGTCCAAACAGGGGCCAAGAGACCCAGTACTTC.

This clonotype has just a few counts. The CDR3 protein is CAMNWDSQETQYF. The CDR3 DNA follows: TGTGCCATGAATTGGGACAGCCAAGAGACCCAGTACTTC. The genes are TRBV19 and TRBJ2-5, with 7 bases lining up with TRBD1. Germline V lookup: CDR1 LNHDA, CDR2 SQIVND (reference sequence). This CDR3 comprises 13 residues. The trim removed 10 bases at V and 1 base at J, leaving 6 bases unmatched.

The gene calls are TRBV19 and TRBJ1-5; D is perhaps TRBD1 (6 bases). The CDR3 has 14 amino acids. Trimming removed 7 bases from V and 6 bases from J, with 16 bases in between. The germline CDR1 and CDR2 sequences are LNHDA and SQIVND (reference sequence). CDR3 DNA: TGTGCCAGTACTCTGGGGGCATGGAGTCAGCCCCAGCATTTT. Translated, it gives CASTLGAWSQPQHF.

The chain recombines TRBV27 with TRBJ2-1; tentatively, D is TRBD1 (5 bases). With 8 bases removed from V and 15 bases from J, the gap between germline ends came to 23 bases. From germline, CDR1 is MNHEY and CDR2 SMNVEV (reference sequence). This CDR3 region has 13 residues. The CDR3 sequence: CASRASQGLSPFF. The CDR3 DNA sequence: TGTGCCAGCCGCGCCTCCCAGGGCCTGAGTCCGTTCTTC.

The CDR3 sequence: CASSLLVAKPGETQYF. In DNA, the CDR3 is TGTGCCAGCAGCCTACTCGTGGCCAAACCGGGGGAGACCCAGTACTTC. The chain links TRBV11-2 to TRBJ2-5; D perhaps matches TRBD2 (5 bases). Between the trimmed V and J ends, which lost 5 bases and 5 bases, there was a span of 21 bases. Germline V gene data show CDR1 as SGHAT and CDR2 as FQNNGV. This CDR3 contains 16 residues. The entire variable domain, with the rest obtained from reference TRBV11-2 and TRBJ2-5, is as follows: EAGVAQSPRYKIIEKRQSVAFWCNPISGHATLYWYQQILGQGPKLLIQFQNNGVVDDSQLPKDRFSAERLKGVDSTLKIQPAKLEDSAVYLCASSLLVAKPGETQYFGPGTRLLVL.

This clonotype was counted a single time. The rearrangement uses TRBV11-2 and TRBJ1-1, with D unclear. The CDR3 is 8 amino acids. V dropped 5 bases and J dropped 12 bases, with 4 bases sitting between them. Per the germline V gene, CDR1 is SGHAT and CDR2 is FQNNGV. The CDR3 here is CASSPPFF. The DNA for the CDR3 is TGTGCCAGCAGCCCCCCTTTCTTT.

This clonotype has a count of ten or more. The chain joins TRBV5-5 to TRBJ1-1; no clear D. CDR3 length: 11 residues. Trimming shortened V by 4 bases and J by 11 bases, and 12 bases separated the two germline ends. CDR1 and CDR2 from the germline V gene are SGHKS and YYEKEE (reference sequence). CDR3 residues: CASSNDRVAFF. DNA for the CDR3: TGTGCCAGCAGCAATGATAGGGTGGCTTTCTTT.

In this sample, this clonotype turned up many times. The chain links TRBV3-1 to TRBJ1-2; D is possibly TRBD1 (5 bases). CDR1 is LGHDT and CDR2 is YNNKEL in the germline V gene (reference sequence). This CDR3 contains 13 residues. Between the trimmed V and J ends, which lost 2 bases and 7 bases, there was a span of 11 bases. The CDR3 DNA is TGTGCCAGCAGCCAACGGGGGGTGGGTGGCTACACCTTC. Translating it yields CASSQRGVGGYTF.

Details on this clonotype: The conserved final phenylalanine or tryptophan is absent from the CDR3, which likely points to a read error. The DNA is omitted, as the CDR3 cannot be located on it reliably, and the CDR3 follows TCRdb's listing. The chain recombines TRBV10-3 with TRBJ1-3. Counting both end residues, the CDR3 totals 11 amino acids. CDR1 is ENHRY, CDR2 SYGVKD, per germline. CDR3: CAISESGVGNT.

This clonotype showed up many times. The chain employs TRBV20-1 and TRBJ2-7; D is undetermined. The CDR3 has 12 residues. Germline V lookup: CDR1 DFQATT, CDR2 SNEGSKA (reference sequence). The V gene lost 1 base and the J gene lost 4 bases, with 8 bases spanning the gap. The CDR3 DNA reads as TGCAGTGCTAGAGTAAGGACGTACGAGCAGTACTTC. Translated: CSARVRTYEQYF.

About this clonotype itself: An end of the junction differs from the germline gene, which may be a read error. CDR3: CASSPLSGPSEQYF. CDR3 bases: TGCGCCAGCAGTCCTCTCAGTGGACCGTCCGAGCAGTACTTC. This chain uses TRBV7-2 with TRBJ2-7; no clear D gene. Germline CDR1 and CDR2: SGHTA and FQGNSA. The CDR3 has 14 residues.

The V call is TRBV7-3, the J call TRBJ1-1; TRBD1 is a possible D gene (6 bases). The length of the CDR3 is 15 residues. Trimming pared 2 bases from V and 5 bases from J, leaving 15 bases between. Germline V CDR1 and CDR2: SGHTA, FQGTGA. This CDR3 reads CASSLRGARDTEAFF. CDR3 nucleotides: TGTGCCAGCAGCTTACGGGGGGCGCGGGATACTGAAGCTTTCTTT. Filled out from reference TRBV7-3 and TRBJ1-1, the complete variable domain reads GAGVSQTPSNKVTEKGKYVELRCDPISGHTALYWYRQSLGQGPEFLIYFQGTGAADDSGLPNDRFFAVRPEGSVSTLKIQRTERGDSAVYLCASSLRGARDTEAFFGQGTRLTVV.

This clonotype has a count of ten or more. This rearrangement joins TRBV7-9 to TRBJ1-4; D is possibly TRBD1 (5 bases). Germline V gene lookup returns CDR1 SEHNR and CDR2 FQNEAQ (reference sequence). Trimming stripped 2 bases from V and 8 bases from J, with 12 bases between. There are 14 residues in the CDR3. CDR3 DNA sequence: TGTGCCAGCAGCTTATTGGGGCCAATGGAAAAACTGTTTTTT. Its translation: CASSLLGPMEKLFF.

The chain uses TRBV11-1 and TRBJ1-2; the D gene is possibly TRBD1 (5 bases). CDR1 is SGHAT, CDR2 FQDESV, per germline (reference sequence). V was shortened by 5 bases and J by 8 bases, with 18 bases between the two germline ends. The CDR3 has 14 residues. CDR3 loop: CASSGLDTLKGYTF. The CDR3 DNA follows: TGTGCCAGCAGCGGGTTGGACACCCTAAAGGGCTACACCTTC.

The table lists this clonotype with many counts. The rearrangement joins TRBV29-1 to TRBJ1-1, with D uncertain. The CDR3 extends over 9 amino acids. With 7 bases removed from V and 4 bases from J, the gap between germline ends came to 4 bases. Germline V gene data show CDR1 as SQVTM and CDR2 as ANQGSEA. The CDR3 is CSAGTEAFF. In DNA, the CDR3 is TGCAGCGCCGGCACTGAAGCTTTCTTT.

The sample holds one count of this clonotype. The chain has TRBV7-9 and TRBJ2-5; D may correspond to TRBD1 or TRBD2 (5 bases each). CDR1 and CDR2 from the germline V gene are SEHNR and FQNEAQ (reference sequence). The CDR3 runs to 11 residues. With 8 bases removed from V and 8 bases from J, the gap between germline ends came to 12 bases. CDR3 sequence: CASRGLITQYF. CDR3 DNA sequence: TGTGCCAGCCGGGGCCTGATAACCCAGTACTTC. Filled out from reference TRBV7-9 and TRBJ2-5, the complete variable domain reads DTGVSQNPRHKITKRGQNVTFRCDPISEHNRLYWYRQTLGQGPEFLTYFQNEAQLEKSRLLSDRFSAERPKGSFSTLEIQRTEQGDSAMYLCASRGLITQYFGPGTRLLVL.

The V and J genes are TRBV7-9 and TRBJ2-2, with 7 bases lining up with TRBD1. Germline V gene sequence: CDR1 SEHNR, CDR2 FQNEAQ (reference sequence). J gave up 1 base and V 6 bases, and 8 bases lay outside the gene matches. This CDR3 has 16 residues. CDR3 nucleotide sequence: TGTGCCAGCAGTACACAGGGGACGCGGAACACCGGGGAGCTGTTTTTT. Translated, it gives CASSTQGTRNTGELFF.

This CDR3 reads CASSPQGAWTEAFF. The CDR3 bases are TGTGCCAGCAGCCCCCAGGGGGCGTGGACTGAAGCTTTCTTT. The rearrangement links TRBV7-9 to TRBJ1-1; 8 nucleotides match TRBD1. Per the germline V gene, CDR1 is SEHNR and CDR2 is FQNEAQ (reference sequence). The junction had 7 bases not matched to a gene; V was cut back by 5 bases and J by 5 bases. This CDR3 has 14 amino acids.

The chain recombines TRBV28 with TRBJ2-7; the D is unclear. V dropped 5 bases and J dropped 4 bases, with 9 bases sitting between them. The CDR3 extends over 12 amino acids. Germline V gene lookup returns CDR1 MDHEN and CDR2 SYDVKM. In DNA, the CDR3 is TGTGCCAGCAGTCCCTTTAATTACGAGCAGTACTTC. Amino acid sequence: CASSPFNYEQYF.

This clonotype was seen a few times. The chain joins TRBV6-1 to TRBJ2-2, with 7 bases fitting TRBD2. The CDR3 length is 19 residues. V gave up 6 bases and J gave up 0 bases; unmatched junction bases: 16. Per germline, CDR1 MNHNS and CDR2 SASEGT. The CDR3 nucleotides are TGTGCCAGCAGCGCCACAGCTACTGCGACTAGCCCGAACACCGGGGAGCTGTTTTTT. Its protein product is CASSATATATSPNTGELFF.

Remarks on this clonotype: This may be a read error, as it is one base from a much larger clone. The chain links TRBV24-1 to TRBJ1-2; 7 positions match TRBD1. Germline V gives CDR1 KGHDR, CDR2 SFDVKD. This CDR3 contains 14 residues. The ends lost 7 bases at V and 1 base at J; junction bases unmatched: 5. The CDR3 sequence: CATRRGTVNYGYTF. The CDR3 DNA reads as TGTGCCACCAGACGCGGGACAGTTAACTATGGCTACACCTTC.

This chain links TRBV29-1 with TRBJ1-1; D is unresolved. The CDR3 length is 12 residues. V lost 3 bases and J lost 0, with 5 bases in between. Per the germline V gene, CDR1 is SQVTM and CDR2 is ANQGSEA. The CDR3 DNA reads TGCAGCGTTGATCCCATGAACACTGAAGCTTTCTTT. It codes for CSVDPMNTEAFF.